This T cell receptor (beta chain) came from a study of T cell repertoires in cytomegalovirus infection. Turning to the study itself: It was the public TCR beta signatures that indicated both CMV infection and matching HLA type. Study-level points and caveats: Summed frequency of shared TCR beta families picked out CMV carriers who also had the relevant HLA.

MiXCR, applied by TCRdb to the reads, yields one record per CDR3 protein. This table has approximately 590,000 distinct CDR3 sequences, under 45% appearing once. The CDR3 runs 17 residues. Germline V lookup: CDR1 LGHNA, CDR2 YSLEER. The V gene lost 0 bases and the J gene lost 3 bases, with 17 bases spanning the gap. This clonotype has only a few counts. Its antigen is not identified. The material was cultured PBMCs, obtained from culture after CMV antigen stimulation. This sequence originates from a human donor in good health (CMV status not recorded). Some clones in this sample may be carry-over from other donors' samples. This rearrangement joins TRBV4-3 to TRBJ1-1; D unclear. CDR3 nucleotide sequence: TGCGCCAGCAGCCAAGACCCCTTAGGCGGGTTCGACACTGAAGCTTTCTTT. Translated, it gives CASSQDPLGGFDTEAFF.